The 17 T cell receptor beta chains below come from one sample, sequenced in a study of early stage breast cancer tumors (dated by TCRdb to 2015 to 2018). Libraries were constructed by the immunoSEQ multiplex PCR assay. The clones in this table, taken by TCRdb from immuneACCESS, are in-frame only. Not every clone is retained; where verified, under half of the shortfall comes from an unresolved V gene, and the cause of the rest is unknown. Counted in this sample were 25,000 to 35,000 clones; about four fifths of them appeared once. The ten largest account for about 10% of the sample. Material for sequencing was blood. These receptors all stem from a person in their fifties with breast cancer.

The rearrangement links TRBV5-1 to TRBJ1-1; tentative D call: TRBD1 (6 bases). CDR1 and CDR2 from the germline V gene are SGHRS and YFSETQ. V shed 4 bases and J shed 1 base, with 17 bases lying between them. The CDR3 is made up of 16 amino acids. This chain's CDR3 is CASSPRLRGENTEAFF. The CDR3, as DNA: TGCGCCAGCAGCCCCCGGTTGAGGGGGGAGAACACTGAAGCTTTCTTT.

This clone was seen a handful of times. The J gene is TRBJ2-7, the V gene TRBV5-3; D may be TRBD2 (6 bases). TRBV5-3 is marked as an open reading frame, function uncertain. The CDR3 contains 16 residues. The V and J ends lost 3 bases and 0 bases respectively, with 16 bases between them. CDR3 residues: CARSSGEAILSYEQYF. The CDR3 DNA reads TGTGCCAGAAGCTCCGGGGAGGCCATCCTCTCCTACGAGCAGTACTTC.

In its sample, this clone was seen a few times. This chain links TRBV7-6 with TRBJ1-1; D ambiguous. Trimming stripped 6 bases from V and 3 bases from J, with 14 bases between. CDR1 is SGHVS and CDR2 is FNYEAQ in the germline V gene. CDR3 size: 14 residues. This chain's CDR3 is CASRRTLVDTEAFF. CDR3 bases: TGTGCCAGCAGGCGCACTTTGGTTGACACTGAAGCTTTCTTT.

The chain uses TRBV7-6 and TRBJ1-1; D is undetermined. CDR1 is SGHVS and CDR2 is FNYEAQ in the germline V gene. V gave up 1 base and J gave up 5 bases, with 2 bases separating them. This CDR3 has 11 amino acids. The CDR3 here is CASSLGTEAFF. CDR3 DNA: TGTGCCAGCAGCTTAGGGACTGAAGCTTTCTTT.

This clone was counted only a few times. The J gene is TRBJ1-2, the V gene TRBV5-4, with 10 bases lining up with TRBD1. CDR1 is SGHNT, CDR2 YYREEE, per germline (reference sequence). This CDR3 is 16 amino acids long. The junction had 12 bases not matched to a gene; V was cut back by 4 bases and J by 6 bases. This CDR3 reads CASSEAIRTGGDGYTF. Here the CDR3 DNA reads TGTGCCAGCAGCGAGGCTATTAGGACAGGGGGTGATGGCTACACCTTC.

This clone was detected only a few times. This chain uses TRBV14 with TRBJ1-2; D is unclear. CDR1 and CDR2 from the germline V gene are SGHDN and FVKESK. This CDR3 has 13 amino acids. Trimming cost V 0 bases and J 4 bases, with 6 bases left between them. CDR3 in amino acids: CASSQDQSYGYTF. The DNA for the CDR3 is TGTGCCAGCAGCCAAGACCAGTCCTATGGCTACACCTTC.

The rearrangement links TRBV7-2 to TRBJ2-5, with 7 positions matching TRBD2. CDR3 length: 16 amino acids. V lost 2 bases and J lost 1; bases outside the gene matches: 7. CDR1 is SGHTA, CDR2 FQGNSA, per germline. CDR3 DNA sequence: TGTGCCAGCAGCTTACCGCGGGGGAAGTTCCAAGAGACCCAGTACTTC. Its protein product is CASSLPRGKFQETQYF.

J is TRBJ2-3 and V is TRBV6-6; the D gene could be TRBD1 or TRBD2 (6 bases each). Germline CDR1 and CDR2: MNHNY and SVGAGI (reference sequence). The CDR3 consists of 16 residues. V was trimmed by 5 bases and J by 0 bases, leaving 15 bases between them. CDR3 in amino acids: CASSRGTRGSTDTQYF. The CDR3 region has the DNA TGTGCCAGCAGTAGGGGGACTCGCGGTAGCACAGATACGCAGTATTTT.

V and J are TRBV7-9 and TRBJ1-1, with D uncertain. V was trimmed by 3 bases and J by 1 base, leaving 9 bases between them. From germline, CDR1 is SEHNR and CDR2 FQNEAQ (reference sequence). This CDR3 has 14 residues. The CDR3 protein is CASSLGYRNTEAFF. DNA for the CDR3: TGTGCCAGCAGCTTGGGGTATAGGAACACTGAAGCTTTCTTT.

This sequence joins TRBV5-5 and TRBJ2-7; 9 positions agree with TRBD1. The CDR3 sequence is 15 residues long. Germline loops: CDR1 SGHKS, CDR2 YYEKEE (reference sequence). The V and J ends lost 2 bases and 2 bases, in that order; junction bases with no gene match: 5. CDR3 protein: CASSLGQGIAYEQYF. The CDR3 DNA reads TGTGCCAGCAGCTTAGGACAGGGGATCGCCTACGAGCAGTACTTC.

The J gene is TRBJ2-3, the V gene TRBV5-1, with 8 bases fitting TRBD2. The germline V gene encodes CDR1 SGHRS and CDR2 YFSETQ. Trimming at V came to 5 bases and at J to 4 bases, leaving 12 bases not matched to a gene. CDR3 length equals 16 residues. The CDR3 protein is CASRVGAGGPSDTQYF. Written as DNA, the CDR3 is TGCGCCAGCAGGGTCGGGGCGGGAGGCCCCTCAGATACGCAGTATTTT.

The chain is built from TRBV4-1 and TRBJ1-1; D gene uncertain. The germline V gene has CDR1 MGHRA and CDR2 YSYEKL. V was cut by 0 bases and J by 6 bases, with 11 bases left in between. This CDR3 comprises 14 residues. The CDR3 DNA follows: TGCGCCAGCAGCCAAGATCGAAGGCTAGCTGAAGCTTTCTTT. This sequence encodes CASSQDRRLAEAFF.

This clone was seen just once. The CDR3 DNA sequence: TGCAGCGTTGAACAGGGGTATGGCTACACCTTC. Translating gives CSVEQGYGYTF. The chain couples TRBV29-1 to TRBJ1-2, with a tentative D call TRBD1 (6 bases). Per germline, CDR1 SQVTM and CDR2 ANQGSEA. The CDR3 has 11 residues. V gave up 2 bases and J gave up 5 bases, with 6 bases separating them.

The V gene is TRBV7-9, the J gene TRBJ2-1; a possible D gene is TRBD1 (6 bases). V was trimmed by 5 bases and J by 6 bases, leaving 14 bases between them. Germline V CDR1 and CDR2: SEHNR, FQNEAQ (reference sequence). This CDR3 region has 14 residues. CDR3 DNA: TGTGCCAGCAGCCCCCCACAGGGACCCAATGAGCAGTTCTTC. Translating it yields CASSPPQGPNEQFF.

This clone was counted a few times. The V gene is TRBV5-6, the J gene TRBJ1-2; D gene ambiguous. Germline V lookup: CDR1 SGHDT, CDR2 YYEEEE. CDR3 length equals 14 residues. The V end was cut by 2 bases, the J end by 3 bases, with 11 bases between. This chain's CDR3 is CASSFGQVDYGYTF. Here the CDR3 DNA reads TGTGCCAGCAGCTTTGGTCAGGTAGACTATGGCTACACCTTC.

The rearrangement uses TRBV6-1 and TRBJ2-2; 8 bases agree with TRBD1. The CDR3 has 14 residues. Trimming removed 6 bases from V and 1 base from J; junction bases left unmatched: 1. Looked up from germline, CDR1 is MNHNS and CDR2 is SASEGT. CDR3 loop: CASRGQVNTGELFF. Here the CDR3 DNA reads TGTGCCAGCAGGGGACAGGTGAACACCGGGGAGCTGTTTTTT.

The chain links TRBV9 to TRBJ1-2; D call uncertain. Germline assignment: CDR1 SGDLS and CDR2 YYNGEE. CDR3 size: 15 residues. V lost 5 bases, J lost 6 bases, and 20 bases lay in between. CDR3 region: CASRKNSGHLHGYTF. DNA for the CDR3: TGTGCCAGCAGAAAAAACTCCGGGCATCTCCATGGCTACACCTTC.